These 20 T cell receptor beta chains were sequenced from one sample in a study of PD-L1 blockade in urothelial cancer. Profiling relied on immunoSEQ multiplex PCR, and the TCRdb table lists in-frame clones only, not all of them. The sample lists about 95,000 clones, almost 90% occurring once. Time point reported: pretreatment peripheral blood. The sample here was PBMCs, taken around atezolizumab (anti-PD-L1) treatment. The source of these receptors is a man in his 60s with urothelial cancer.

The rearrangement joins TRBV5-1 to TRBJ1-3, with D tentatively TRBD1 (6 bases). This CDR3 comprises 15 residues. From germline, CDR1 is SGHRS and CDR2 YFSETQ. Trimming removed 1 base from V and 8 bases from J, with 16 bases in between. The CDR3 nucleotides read TGCGCCAGCAGCTTGAGATTGGGGGCGGAAGACACCATATATTTT. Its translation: CASSLRLGAEDTIYF.

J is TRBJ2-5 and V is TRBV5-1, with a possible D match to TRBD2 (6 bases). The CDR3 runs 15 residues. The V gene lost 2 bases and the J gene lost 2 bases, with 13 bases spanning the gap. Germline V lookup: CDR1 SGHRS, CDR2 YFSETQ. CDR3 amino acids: CASSFHGGDQETQYF. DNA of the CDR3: TGCGCCAGCAGCTTTCACGGAGGGGATCAAGAGACCCAGTACTTC.

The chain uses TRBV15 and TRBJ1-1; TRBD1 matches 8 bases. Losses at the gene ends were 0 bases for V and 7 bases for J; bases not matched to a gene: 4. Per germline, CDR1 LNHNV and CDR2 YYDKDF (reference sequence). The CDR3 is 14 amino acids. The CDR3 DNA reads TGTGCCACCAGCAGAGACCCGGACAGGGATGAAGCTTTCTTT. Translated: CATSRDPDRDEAFF.

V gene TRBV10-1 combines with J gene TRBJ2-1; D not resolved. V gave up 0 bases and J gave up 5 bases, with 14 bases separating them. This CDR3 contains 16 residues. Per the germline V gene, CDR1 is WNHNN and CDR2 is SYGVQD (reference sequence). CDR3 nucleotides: TGCGCCAGCAGTGAGTCGATTACGCGGTCGGACAATGAGCAGTTCTTC. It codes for CASSESITRSDNEQFF.

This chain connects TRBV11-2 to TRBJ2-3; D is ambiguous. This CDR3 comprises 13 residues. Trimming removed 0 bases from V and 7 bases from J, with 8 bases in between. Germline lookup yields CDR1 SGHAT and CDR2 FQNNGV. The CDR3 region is CASSLEGLNTQYF. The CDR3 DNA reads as TGTGCCAGCAGCTTAGAGGGCCTTAATACGCAGTATTTT.

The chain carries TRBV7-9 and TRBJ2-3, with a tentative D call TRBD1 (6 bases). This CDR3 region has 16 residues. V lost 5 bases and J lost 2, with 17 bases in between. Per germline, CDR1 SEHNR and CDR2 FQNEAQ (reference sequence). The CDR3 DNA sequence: TGTGCCAGCAGCCCGCAATTTACAGGGATCACAGATACGCAGTATTTT. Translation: CASSPQFTGITDTQYF.

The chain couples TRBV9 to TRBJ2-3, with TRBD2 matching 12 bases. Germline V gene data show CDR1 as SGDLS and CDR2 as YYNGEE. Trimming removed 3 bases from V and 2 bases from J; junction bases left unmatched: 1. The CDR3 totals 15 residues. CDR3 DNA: TGTGCCAGCAGCGGACTAGCGGGGGACACAGATACGCAGTATTTT. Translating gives CASSGLAGDTDTQYF.

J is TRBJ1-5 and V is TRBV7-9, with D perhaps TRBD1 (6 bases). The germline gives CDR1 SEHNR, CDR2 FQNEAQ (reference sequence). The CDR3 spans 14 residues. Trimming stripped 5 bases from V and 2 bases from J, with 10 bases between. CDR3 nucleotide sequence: TGTGCCAGCAGCCCCCCAGGGGGCAATCAGCCCCAGCATTTT. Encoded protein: CASSPPGGNQPQHF.

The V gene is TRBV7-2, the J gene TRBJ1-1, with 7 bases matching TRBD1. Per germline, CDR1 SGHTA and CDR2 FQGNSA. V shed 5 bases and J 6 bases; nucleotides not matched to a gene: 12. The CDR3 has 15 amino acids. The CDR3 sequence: CASSLQGLISSEAFF. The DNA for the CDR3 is TGTGCCAGCAGCCTACAGGGGTTAATATCTTCTGAAGCTTTCTTT. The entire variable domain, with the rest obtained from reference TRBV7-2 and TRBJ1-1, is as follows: GAGVSQSPSNKVTEKGKDVELRCDPISGHTALYWYRQSLGQGLEFLIYFQGNSAPDKSGLPSDRFSAERTGGSVSTLTIQRTQQEDSAVYLCASSLQGLISSEAFFGQGTRLTVV.

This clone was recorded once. The CDR3 sequence is CASSKTGTDEQFF. CDR3 coding DNA: TGTGCCAGCAGTAAGACAGGGACGGATGAGCAGTTCTTC. The rearrangement links TRBV5-4 to TRBJ2-1, with 7 bases identical to TRBD1. This CDR3 spans 13 amino acids. CDR1 is SGHNT, CDR2 YYREEE, per germline (reference sequence). J was trimmed by 8 bases and V by 5 bases; bases with no gene match: 7.

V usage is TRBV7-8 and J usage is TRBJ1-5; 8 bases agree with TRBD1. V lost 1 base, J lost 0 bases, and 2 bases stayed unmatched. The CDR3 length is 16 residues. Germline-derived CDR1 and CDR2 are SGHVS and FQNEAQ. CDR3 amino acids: CASSLVQGGSNQPQHF. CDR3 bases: TGTGCCAGCAGCTTAGTACAGGGGGGTAGCAATCAGCCCCAGCATTTT.

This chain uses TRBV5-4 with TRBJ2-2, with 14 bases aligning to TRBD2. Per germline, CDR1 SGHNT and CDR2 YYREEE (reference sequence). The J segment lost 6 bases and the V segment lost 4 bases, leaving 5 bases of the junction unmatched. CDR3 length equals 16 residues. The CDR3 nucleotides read TGTGCCAGCAGCCCGCCGACTAGCGGGAGGGCCGGGGAGCTGTTTTTT. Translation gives CASSPPTSGRAGELFF.

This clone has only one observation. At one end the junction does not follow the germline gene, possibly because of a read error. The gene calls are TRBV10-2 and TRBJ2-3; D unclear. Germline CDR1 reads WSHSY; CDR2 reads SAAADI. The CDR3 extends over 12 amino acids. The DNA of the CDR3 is TGCGCCAGCACTGAGGCGTCGGATACGCAGTATTTT. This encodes CASTEASDTQYF.

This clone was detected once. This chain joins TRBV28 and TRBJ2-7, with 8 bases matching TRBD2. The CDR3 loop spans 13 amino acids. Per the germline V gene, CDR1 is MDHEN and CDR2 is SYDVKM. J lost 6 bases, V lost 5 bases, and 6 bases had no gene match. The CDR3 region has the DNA TGTGCCAGCAGTCCTGGGACTAGAGGCGAGCAGTACTTC. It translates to CASSPGTRGEQYF.

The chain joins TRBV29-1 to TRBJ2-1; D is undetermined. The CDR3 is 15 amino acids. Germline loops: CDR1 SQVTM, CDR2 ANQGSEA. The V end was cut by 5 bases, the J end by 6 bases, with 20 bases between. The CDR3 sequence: CSVKSRDFLGNEQFF. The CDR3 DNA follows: TGCAGCGTTAAGTCTCGAGACTTCTTGGGCAATGAGCAGTTCTTC.

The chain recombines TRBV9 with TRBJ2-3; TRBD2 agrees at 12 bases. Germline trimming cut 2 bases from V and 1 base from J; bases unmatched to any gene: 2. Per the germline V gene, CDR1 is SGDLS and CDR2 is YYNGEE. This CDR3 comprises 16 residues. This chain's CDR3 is CASSVRLAGGTDTQYF. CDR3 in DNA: TGTGCCAGCAGCGTGAGACTAGCGGGGGGCACAGATACGCAGTATTTT.

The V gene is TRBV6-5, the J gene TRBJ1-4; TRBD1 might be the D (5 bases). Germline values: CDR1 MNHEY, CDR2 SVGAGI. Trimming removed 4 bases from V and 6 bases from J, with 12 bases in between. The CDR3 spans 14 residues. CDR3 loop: CASSSGPVDEKLFF. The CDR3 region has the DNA TGTGCCAGCAGTTCAGGGCCCGTGGATGAAAAACTGTTTTTT.

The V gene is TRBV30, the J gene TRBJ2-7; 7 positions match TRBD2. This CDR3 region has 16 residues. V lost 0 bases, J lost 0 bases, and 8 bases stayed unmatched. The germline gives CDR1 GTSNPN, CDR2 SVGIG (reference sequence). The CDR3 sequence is CAWSVSVGGYSYEQYF. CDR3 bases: TGTGCCTGGAGTGTATCCGTCGGGGGGTACTCCTACGAGCAGTACTTC.

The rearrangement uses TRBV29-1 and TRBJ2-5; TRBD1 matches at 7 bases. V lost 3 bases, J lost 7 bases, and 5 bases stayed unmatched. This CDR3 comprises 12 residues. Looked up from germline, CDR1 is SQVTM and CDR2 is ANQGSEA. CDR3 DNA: TGCAGCGTTGACGACAGGGTCGGGACCCAGTACTTC. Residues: CSVDDRVGTQYF.

CDR3 nucleotides: TGTGCCAGCAGTTACGCTGGAGGGGAAGGCGAAAAACTGTTTTTT. Amino acids: CASSYAGGEGEKLFF. The chain combines TRBV6-6 with TRBJ1-4; tentative D call: TRBD1 (5 bases). With 2 bases removed from V and 8 bases from J, the gap between germline ends came to 15 bases. Germline CDR1 reads MNHNY; CDR2 reads SVGAGI (reference sequence). This CDR3 region has 15 residues.